Listed here is a single T cell receptor beta chain. This CDR3 comprises 15 residues. Germline values: CDR1 MGHDK, CDR2 SYGVNS. Trimming cost V 4 bases and J 2 bases; bases outside gene matches: 5. PCR amplification relied on 60 Vbeta primers (plus 13 Jbeta primers). Method: immunoSEQ multiplex PCR; TCRdb's copy keeps in-frame clones and lacks some. The table for this sample gives about 64,000 clones. The sample is drawn from a study of cytomegalovirus exposure and HLA in healthy donors. Sequenced material: PBMCs. This clonotype was obtained from a woman between 18 and 30 years old in good health and CMV-seronegative. The chain is built from TRBV25-1 and TRBJ2-7, with 10 positions matching TRBD1. DNA of the CDR3: TGTGCCAGCAGTGCGGACAGGGGGAGGGCCTACGAGCAGTACTTC. It translates to CASSADRGRAYEQYF.